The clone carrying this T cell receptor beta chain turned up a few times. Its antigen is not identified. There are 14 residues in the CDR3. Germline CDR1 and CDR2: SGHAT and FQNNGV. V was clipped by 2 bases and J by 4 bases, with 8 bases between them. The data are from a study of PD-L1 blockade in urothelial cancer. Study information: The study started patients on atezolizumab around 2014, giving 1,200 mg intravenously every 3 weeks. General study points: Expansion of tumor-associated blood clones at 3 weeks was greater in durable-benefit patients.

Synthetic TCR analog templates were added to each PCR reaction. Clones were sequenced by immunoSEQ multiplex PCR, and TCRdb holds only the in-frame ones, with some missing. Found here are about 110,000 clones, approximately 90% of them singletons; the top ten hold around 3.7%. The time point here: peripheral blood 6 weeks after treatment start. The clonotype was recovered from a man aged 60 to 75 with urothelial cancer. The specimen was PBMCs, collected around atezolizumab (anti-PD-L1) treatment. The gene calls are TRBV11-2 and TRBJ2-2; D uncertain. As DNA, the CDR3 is TGTGCCAGCAGCTTACCACAAACCACCGGGGAGCTGTTTTTT. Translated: CASSLPQTTGELFF.